Listed here are 19 T cell receptor beta chains from one sample, sequenced in a study of cytomegalovirus exposure and HLA in healthy donors (TCRdb year 2017). Library creation used the immunoSEQ multiplex PCR assay. For the multiplex PCR, a mixture combining 60 forward primers for TCR Vbeta segments and 13 reverse primers for TCR Jbeta segments was used. This immuneACCESS table, as held by TCRdb, lists in-frame sequences with V and J called but not all clones. Of the missing ones, under half trace to an unresolved V gene in checked studies; the others have no known cause. The sample has about 150,000 clones on record, nearly 80% of them singletons. Of the sample, 14% is held by the ten largest clones. The sample taken for sequencing was PBMCs. These TCRs come from a middle-aged woman in good health and CMV-seronegative.

CDR3 amino acids: CASSLRGGITEAFF. DNA for the CDR3: TGTGCCAGCAGCTTAAGGGGGGGAATTACTGAAGCTTTCTTT. The J gene is TRBJ1-1, the V gene TRBV7-3; perhaps TRBD1 as D (5 bases). The length of the CDR3 is 14 residues. The ends were cut back, 1 base at V and 5 bases at J, with 11 bases in the middle. From germline, CDR1 is SGHTA and CDR2 FQGTGA.

This chain links TRBV7-2 with TRBJ1-1; maybe TRBD1 (5 bases). Looked up from germline, CDR1 is SGHTA and CDR2 is FQGNSA. There are 15 residues in the CDR3. The V end lost 5 bases, the J end lost 0 bases, and 13 bases lay between the germline ends. The CDR3 bases are TGTGCCAGCAGCGGTAGACAGAGCATGAACACTGAAGCTTTCTTT. It codes for CASSGRQSMNTEAFF.

The V call is TRBV5-6, the J call TRBJ2-2; the match to TRBD2 covers 12 bases. This CDR3 spans 18 amino acids. V lost 3 bases, J lost 4 bases, and 10 bases stayed unmatched. Germline CDR1 reads SGHDT; CDR2 reads YYEEEE. The CDR3 bases are TGTGCCAGCAGCTGGCTACTAGCGGGAGGACGGAGCACCGGGGAGCTGTTTTTT. Translating gives CASSWLLAGGRSTGELFF.

The V call is TRBV6-5, the J call TRBJ2-7, with D uncertain. The CDR3 loop spans 13 amino acids. In germline, CDR1 is MNHEY, CDR2 SVGAGI. V was trimmed by 5 bases and J by 2 bases, leaving 10 bases between them. DNA for the CDR3: TGTGCCAGCAGTCTACCCATTGCCTACGAGCAGTACTTC. Its translation: CASSLPIAYEQYF.

The chain links TRBV27 to TRBJ2-7; the D gene is possibly TRBD2 (5 bases). V was cut by 3 bases and J by 2 bases, with 8 bases left in between. Germline-derived CDR1 and CDR2 are MNHEY and SMNVEV (reference sequence). The CDR3 covers 13 residues. In DNA form, the CDR3 reads TGTGCCAGCAGTTTTCTGGGAGCCTACGAGCAGTACTTC. Its protein product is CASSFLGAYEQYF.

This clone was detected only a few times. V is TRBV6-5 and J is TRBJ2-1; 9 bases are a match to TRBD2. This CDR3 has 16 amino acids. With 0 bases clipped from V and 9 bases from J, the junction kept 9 bases outside the gene matches. CDR1 MNHEY and CDR2 SVGAGI come from the germline V gene. CDR3: CASSYSVRGRGGEQFF. The DNA of the CDR3 is TGTGCCAGCAGTTACTCTGTCCGGGGGCGGGGGGGTGAGCAGTTCTTC.

This chain joins TRBV7-3 and TRBJ1-2; possibly TRBD1 for D (6 bases). CDR1 and CDR2 from the germline V gene are SGHTA and FQGTGA. CDR3 length: 13 residues. Trimming removed 8 bases from V and 7 bases from J, with 17 bases in between. CDR3 sequence (DNA): TGTGCCAGCGCAATCACAGGGACGCGTGGCTACACCTTC. This translates into CASAITGTRGYTF.

Note on this clone: Other DNA sequences in the sample encode the same CDR3. The chain is built from TRBV20-1 and TRBJ2-5, with D perhaps matching TRBD2 (6 bases). The CDR3 extends over 10 amino acids. CDR1 and CDR2 from the germline V gene are DFQATT and SNEGSKA (reference sequence). Trimming left V 5 bases short and J 5 bases short, with 6 bases between. CDR3 DNA: TGCAGTGCTGGGGGGGAGACCCAGTACTTC. Its translation: CSAGGETQYF.

The rearrangement joins TRBV7-3 to TRBJ1-1; perhaps TRBD1 as D (5 bases). Trimming took off 3 bases at V and 1 base at J, with 15 bases between the two ends. Germline-derived CDR1 and CDR2 are SGHTA and FQGTGA. The CDR3 has 16 residues. DNA of the CDR3: TGTGCCAGCAGCTTCGGGGGACTCAGAGGGAACACTGAAGCTTTCTTT. Protein sequence: CASSFGGLRGNTEAFF.

On this clone: Germline and junction disagree at one end, which may indicate a read error. This sequence joins TRBV4-2 and TRBJ2-6, with D maybe TRBD1 (5 bases). The CDR3 is 15 residues long. Germline V gives CDR1 LGHNA, CDR2 YNFKEQ. As DNA, the CDR3 is TGTGCCAGCAGCCCGACCCAATCTGGGGCCAACGGCCTGACTTTC. Protein product: CASSPTQSGANGLTF.

The CDR3: CASSVGSSYEQYF. CDR3 DNA sequence: TGTGCCAGCAGCGTCGGGAGCTCCTACGAGCAGTACTTC. The V and J genes are TRBV9 and TRBJ2-7; maybe TRBD2 (6 bases). V lost 2 bases, J lost 0 bases, and 6 bases lay in between. CDR3 size: 13 residues. The germline CDR1 and CDR2 sequences are SGDLS and YYNGEE.

The V gene is TRBV7-2, the J gene TRBJ2-7, with D maybe TRBD1 (6 bases). CDR1 SGHTA and CDR2 FQGNSA come from the germline V gene. This CDR3 is 17 amino acids long. The V end was cut by 5 bases, the J end by 3 bases, with 23 bases between. CDR3 sequence: CASSKDSRDTYHYEQYF. The CDR3 nucleotides read TGTGCCAGCAGCAAAGATTCCCGGGACACATATCACTACGAGCAGTACTTC.

In this sample, this clone turned up a few times. V is TRBV6-1 and J is TRBJ2-5; 12 positions match TRBD1. The junction had 15 bases not matched to a gene; V was cut back by 2 bases and J by 2 bases. CDR3 size: 20 residues. Per germline, CDR1 MNHNS and CDR2 SASEGT. CDR3: CASSERPPGTGGSVQETQYF. The CDR3 nucleotides are TGTGCCAGCAGTGAAAGGCCTCCCGGGACAGGGGGCTCCGTTCAAGAGACCCAGTACTTC.

The table lists this clone with a count of one. This chain joins TRBV28 and TRBJ1-1, with 8 bases identical to TRBD1. The CDR3 consists of 16 residues. Germline-derived CDR1 and CDR2 are MDHEN and SYDVKM. V trimming: 1 base; J trimming: 11 bases; junction bases outside the gene matches: 15. CDR3 region: CASSLFGGTGRLGAFF. The CDR3, as DNA: TGTGCCAGCAGTTTATTTGGGGGGACAGGTCGATTGGGGGCTTTCTTT.

J is TRBJ1-2 and V is TRBV27; TRBD1 is a possible D gene (6 bases). Per the germline V gene, CDR1 is MNHEY and CDR2 is SMNVEV (reference sequence). V shed 6 bases and J shed 3 bases, with 11 bases lying between them. The CDR3 has 13 residues. In DNA, the CDR3 is TGTGCCAGCAGCCTTACAGGGCACTATGGCTACACCTTC. Its translation: CASSLTGHYGYTF.

The chain employs TRBV4-1 and TRBJ1-1, with D hard to call. The CDR3 spans 15 residues. V lost 0 bases to trimming and J lost 3 bases, with 11 bases between them. Germline assignment: CDR1 MGHRA and CDR2 YSYEKL. CDR3 amino acids: CASSQEDQEDTEAFF. The CDR3 region has the DNA TGCGCCAGCAGCCAAGAAGACCAGGAGGACACTGAAGCTTTCTTT.

The chain has TRBV4-1 and TRBJ1-3; D uncertain. V was pared by 5 bases and J by 0 bases, with 11 bases between. This CDR3 has 15 residues. Looked up from germline, CDR1 is MGHRA and CDR2 is YSYEKL. The DNA for the CDR3 is TGCGCCAGCAGCACTAGAGGGTTCTCTGGAAACACCATATATTTT. It yields the protein CASSTRGFSGNTIYF.

This chain uses TRBV28 with TRBJ2-7; maybe TRBD2 (6 bases). The CDR3 runs 16 residues. V gave up 4 bases and J gave up 3 bases, with 19 bases separating them. Germline lookup yields CDR1 MDHEN and CDR2 SYDVKM. The CDR3 DNA is TGTGCCAGCAGTTACCCAGTTGTAATGGGGGGCTACGAGCAGTACTTC. As protein: CASSYPVVMGGYEQYF. The full variable domain, its missing parts supplied by reference TRBV28 and TRBJ2-7, is DVKVTQSSRYLVKRTGEKVFLECVQDMDHENMFWYRQDPGLGLRLIYFSYDVKMKEKGDIPEGYSVSREKKERFSLILESASTNQTSMYLCASSYPVVMGGYEQYFGPGTRLTVT.

This rearrangement joins TRBV4-3 to TRBJ2-7; TRBD1 agrees at 7 bases. The length of the CDR3 is 14 residues. Germline V gene sequence: CDR1 LGHNA, CDR2 YSLEER. V was pared by 4 bases and J by 3 bases, with 6 bases of the junction left unmatched. The CDR3, as DNA: TGCGCCAGCAGCCTACGACAGGGCTTCTACGAGCAGTACTTC. The encoded protein is CASSLRQGFYEQYF.